The 22 T cell receptor beta chains reported below all come from one sample, sequenced in a study of T cell responses to AZD1222 COVID-19 vaccine. Sequencing was performed with immunoSEQ multiplex PCR; in TCRdb, only in-frame clones are kept and a portion is missing. The table lists about 180,000 clones, roughly nine tenths of them singletons. Sample: peripheral blood, taken on day 0 of AZD1222 vaccination. Source of these receptors: an adult in good health.

The V and J genes are TRBV3-1 (or the pseudogene TRBV3-2) and TRBJ2-5, with a tentative D call TRBD2 (5 bases). This CDR3 is built from 16 residues. The germline CDR1 and CDR2 sequences are LGHDT and YNNKEL (reference sequence). Trimming left V 1 base short and J 1 base short, with 13 bases between. CDR3 coding DNA: TGTGCCAGCAGCCAAGGGTGGGGAGCTGGCCAAGAGACCCAGTACTTC. Protein: CASSQGWGAGQETQYF.

V gene TRBV4-3 combines with J gene TRBJ1-1; D gene ambiguous. The V and J ends lost 1 base and 0 bases respectively, with 9 bases between them. The CDR3 has 15 amino acids. Germline V gene sequence: CDR1 LGHNA, CDR2 YSLEER. The CDR3 loop reads CASSQGGAVNTEAFF. In DNA form, the CDR3 reads TGCGCCAGCAGCCAAGGAGGAGCGGTGAACACTGAAGCTTTCTTT.

The V and J genes are TRBV2 and TRBJ1-3, with D unclear. The CDR3 is 14 residues long. V was shortened by 6 bases and J by 6 bases, with 15 bases between the two germline ends. Per the germline V gene, CDR1 is SNHLY and CDR2 is FYNNEI. Here the CDR3 DNA reads TGTGCCAGCAGGCGACACGGAGTGGAAAACACCATATATTTT. Its protein product is CASRRHGVENTIYF.

The chain uses TRBV9 and TRBJ1-2, with a weak D call TRBD1 (5 bases). From germline, CDR1 is SGDLS and CDR2 YYNGEE. The CDR3 runs to 14 residues. Trimming left V 3 bases short and J 6 bases short, with 15 bases between. CDR3 in amino acids: CASSAGGIGHGYTF. The CDR3, as DNA: TGTGCCAGCAGCGCGGGGGGGATCGGCCATGGCTACACCTTC.

The chain combines TRBV7-9 with TRBJ1-6, with 10 nucleotides matching TRBD1. The germline V gene has CDR1 SEHNR and CDR2 FQNEAQ (reference sequence). The V and J ends lost 5 bases and 6 bases, in that order; junction bases with no gene match: 7. The length of the CDR3 is 16 residues. The CDR3 region has the DNA TGTGCCAGCAGCAGACAGGGGGCGATGAGTAATTCACCCCTCCACTTT. This translates into CASSRQGAMSNSPLHF.

This clone occurred a few times. V and J are TRBV19 and TRBJ1-1; D not certain. CDR1 and CDR2 from the germline V gene are LNHDA and SQIVND (reference sequence). V lost 0 bases, J lost 1 base, and 9 bases lay in between. The CDR3 contains 15 residues. The CDR3 region has the DNA TGTGCCAGTAGTATAGACCCGGCGCCGAACACTGAAGCTTTCTTT. It codes for CASSIDPAPNTEAFF.

The chain uses TRBV2 and TRBJ1-2, with 8 positions matching TRBD1. The CDR3 has 15 amino acids. Unmatched junction bases numbered 4, after V lost 4 bases and J lost 0 bases. CDR1 and CDR2 from the germline V gene are SNHLY and FYNNEI. CDR3 region: CASSGTGRANYGYTF. CDR3 nucleotide sequence: TGTGCCAGCAGTGGGACAGGGAGAGCTAACTATGGCTACACCTTC. The full variable domain, its missing parts supplied by reference TRBV2 and TRBJ1-2, is EPEVTQTPSHQVTQMGQEVILRCVPISNHLYFYWYRQILGQKVEFLVSFYNNEISEKSEIFDDQFSVERPDGSNFTLKIRSTKLEDSAMYFCASSGTGRANYGYTFGSGTRLTVV.

The chain has TRBV5-1 and TRBJ2-1; possibly TRBD1 for D (6 bases). Per the germline V gene, CDR1 is SGHRS and CDR2 is YFSETQ. The CDR3 is made up of 14 amino acids. The germline V and J ends were trimmed by 2 bases and 7 bases, with 13 bases remaining between them. The CDR3 sequence is CASSFTGISNEQFF. The CDR3 region has the DNA TGCGCCAGCAGCTTTACAGGGATCTCGAATGAGCAGTTCTTC.

V gene TRBV30 combines with J gene TRBJ1-2; D gene ambiguous. V gave up 4 bases and J gave up 3 bases, with 9 bases separating them. This CDR3 region has 12 residues. Germline values: CDR1 GTSNPN, CDR2 SVGIG (reference sequence). The CDR3 nucleotides read TGTGCCTGGACCCACAGTGACTATGGCTACACCTTC. This encodes CAWTHSDYGYTF. The full variable domain, rest sourced from reference TRBV30 and TRBJ1-2, is SQTIHQWPATLVQPVGSPLSLECTVEGTSNPNLYWYRQAAGRGLQLLFYSVGIGQISSEVPQNLSASRPQDRQFILSSKKLLLSDSGFYLCAWTHSDYGYTFGSGTRLTVV.

The chain combines TRBV4-3 with TRBJ1-1, with D perhaps TRBD1 (5 bases). The CDR3 runs to 16 residues. Trimming cost V 3 bases and J 3 bases, with 17 bases left between them. Per the germline V gene, CDR1 is LGHNA and CDR2 is YSLEER. CDR3 in amino acids: CASSQDPLTVYTEAFF. Here the CDR3 DNA reads TGCGCCAGCAGCCAGGATCCCTTGACAGTTTACACTGAAGCTTTCTTT.

The chain joins TRBV6-1 to TRBJ2-2, with D tentatively TRBD2 (6 bases). The germline CDR1 and CDR2 sequences are MNHNS and SASEGT. The CDR3 covers 17 residues. V was pared by 2 bases and J by 7 bases, with 20 bases between. CDR3 bases: TGTGCCAGCAGTGAACCCCGAGGAGGGAGCTCTGGCGGGGAGCTGTTTTTT. Its protein product is CASSEPRGGSSGGELFF.

V gene TRBV7-9 combines with J gene TRBJ1-2; D is uncertain. From germline, CDR1 is SEHNR and CDR2 FQNEAQ (reference sequence). Between the trimmed V and J ends, which lost 0 bases and 6 bases, there was a span of 11 bases. CDR3 length: 14 amino acids. As DNA, the CDR3 is TGTGCCAGCAGCTTAGCTCGTACAGAGCATGGCTACACCTTC. It encodes CASSLARTEHGYTF.

Comments on this clone: At one boundary the junction diverges from the germline segment, which might be a read error. J is TRBJ1-1 and V is TRBV19; 7 positions agree with TRBD1. This CDR3 is built from 13 residues. Germline V gene sequence: CDR1 LNHDA, CDR2 SQIVND (reference sequence). The CDR3 region is CASGMEQGKGAFF. The CDR3 region has the DNA TGTGCCAGTGGTATGGAACAGGGGAAGGGAGCTTTCTTT.

The rearrangement joins TRBV14 to TRBJ1-1; 8 bases line up with TRBD1. The ends lost 0 bases at V and 11 bases at J; junction bases unmatched: 8. Germline V gene sequence: CDR1 SGHDN, CDR2 FVKESK. CDR3 length: 14 amino acids. CDR3 DNA: TGTGCCAGCAGCCAAGATGTGCAGGGGGCGGGGGCTTTCTTT. Translation gives CASSQDVQGAGAFF.

This chain links TRBV10-3 with TRBJ1-6; D not certain. The V end was cut by 5 bases, the J end by 5 bases, with 7 bases between. The CDR3 extends over 13 amino acids. Germline V gene lookup returns CDR1 ENHRY and CDR2 SYGVKD. CDR3 sequence (DNA): TGTGCCATCAGTCAACGGAATAATTCACCCCTCCACTTT. Its translation is CAISQRNNSPLHF.

The genes are TRBV7-9 and TRBJ1-4; D is uncertain. V was trimmed by 6 bases and J by 5 bases, leaving 13 bases between them. This CDR3 is built from 14 residues. The V gene's germline CDR1 is SEHNR and CDR2 FQNEAQ (reference sequence). CDR3 in amino acids: CASSSRNPNEKLFF. As DNA, the CDR3 is TGTGCCAGCAGTAGCCGAAACCCAAATGAAAAACTGTTTTTT. Full variable domain (remainder filled in from reference TRBV7-9 and TRBJ1-4): DTGVSQNPRHKITKRGQNVTFRCDPISEHNRLYWYRQTLGQGPEFLTYFQNEAQLEKSRLLSDRFSAERPKGSFSTLEIQRTEQGDSAMYLCASSSRNPNEKLFFGSGTQLSVL.

The chain links TRBV7-2 to TRBJ1-1, with a tentative D call TRBD1 (5 bases). Per the germline V gene, CDR1 is SGHTA and CDR2 is FQGNSA. Between the trimmed V and J ends, which lost 1 base and 1 base, there was a span of 10 bases. There are 15 residues in the CDR3. The CDR3 nucleotides are TGTGCCAGCAGCTTAGTTGGGGGTACGAACACTGAAGCTTTCTTT. This sequence encodes CASSLVGGTNTEAFF.

CDR3 in amino acids: CASSLQRQQAKNIQYF. CDR3 bases: TGTGCCAGCAGCCTACAGAGACAACAAGCCAAAAACATTCAGTACTTC. The rearrangement joins TRBV3-1 (or the pseudogene TRBV3-2) to TRBJ2-4; D gene uncertain. CDR3 size: 16 residues. V was cut by 4 bases and J by 0 bases, with 13 bases left in between. Germline V CDR1 and CDR2: LGHDT, YNNKEL (reference sequence).

The J gene is TRBJ2-3, the V gene TRBV28, with D perhaps TRBD2 (5 bases). Between the trimmed V and J ends, which lost 5 bases and 1 base, there was a span of 13 bases. This CDR3 contains 15 residues. Germline CDR1 MDHEN, CDR2 SYDVKM. The CDR3 coding sequence is TGTGCCAGCAGTAGAACTAGTTCTGGCACAGATACGCAGTATTTT. Its translation is CASSRTSSGTDTQYF.

The count of this clone is one. The rearrangement links TRBV28 to TRBJ2-7; perhaps TRBD1 as D (7 bases). The CDR3 spans 14 residues. The ends were cut back, 8 bases at V and 3 bases at J, with 17 bases in the middle. From germline, CDR1 is MDHEN and CDR2 SYDVKM. The CDR3 DNA follows: TGTGCCAGCCGCTCAGGGGGGCCTGTCTACGAGCAGTACTTC. This codes for CASRSGGPVYEQYF. Based on the CDR3 plus reference TRBV28 and TRBJ2-7, the full variable domain is DVKVTQSSRYLVKRTGEKVFLECVQDMDHENMFWYRQDPGLGLRLIYFSYDVKMKEKGDIPEGYSVSREKKERFSLILESASTNQTSMYLCASRSGGPVYEQYFGPGTRLTVT.

This chain uses TRBV19 with TRBJ1-5, with D maybe TRBD1 (6 bases). The length of the CDR3 is 15 residues. Trimming stripped 9 bases from V and 1 base from J, with 16 bases between. Germline CDR1 LNHDA, CDR2 SQIVND (reference sequence). CDR3 residues: CASRGEDGSNQPQHF. CDR3 nucleotide sequence: TGTGCCAGCAGGGGCGAGGATGGGAGCAATCAGCCCCAGCATTTT.

This clone was counted once. This chain joins TRBV5-5 and TRBJ1-2, with TRBD1 identical over 10 bases. V gave up 4 bases and J gave up 6 bases; unmatched junction bases: 12. This CDR3 is built from 16 residues. Germline assignment: CDR1 SGHKS and CDR2 YYEKEE (reference sequence). CDR3 sequence reads: CASSRGFGTGVDGYTF. The CDR3 DNA reads as TGTGCCAGCAGCCGAGGTTTCGGGACAGGGGTGGATGGCTACACCTTC.